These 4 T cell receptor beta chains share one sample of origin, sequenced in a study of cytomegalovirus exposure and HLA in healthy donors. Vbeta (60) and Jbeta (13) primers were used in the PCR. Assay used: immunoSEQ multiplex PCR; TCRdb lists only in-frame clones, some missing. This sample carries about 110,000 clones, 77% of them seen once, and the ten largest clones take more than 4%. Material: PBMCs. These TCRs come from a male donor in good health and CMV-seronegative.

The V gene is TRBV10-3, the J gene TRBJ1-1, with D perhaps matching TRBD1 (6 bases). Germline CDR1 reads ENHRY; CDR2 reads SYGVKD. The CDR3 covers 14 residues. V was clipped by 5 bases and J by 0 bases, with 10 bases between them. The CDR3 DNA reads TGTGCCATCAGTCGTGGACAGTTGAACACTGAAGCTTTCTTT. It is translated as CAISRGQLNTEAFF.

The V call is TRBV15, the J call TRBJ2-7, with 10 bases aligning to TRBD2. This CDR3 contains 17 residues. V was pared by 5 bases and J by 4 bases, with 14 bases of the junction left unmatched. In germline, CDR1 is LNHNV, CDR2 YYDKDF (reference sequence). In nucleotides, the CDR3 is TGTGCCACCAGCCCGGGGCCAGCGGGAGGGCCTTCGTACGAGCAGTACTTC. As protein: CATSPGPAGGPSYEQYF.

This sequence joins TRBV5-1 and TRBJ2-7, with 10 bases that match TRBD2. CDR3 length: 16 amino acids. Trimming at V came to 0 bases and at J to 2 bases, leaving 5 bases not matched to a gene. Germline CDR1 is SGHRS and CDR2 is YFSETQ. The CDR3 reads CASSLVGLALTYEQYF. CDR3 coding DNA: TGCGCCAGCAGCTTGGTGGGACTAGCGTTAACCTACGAGCAGTACTTC.

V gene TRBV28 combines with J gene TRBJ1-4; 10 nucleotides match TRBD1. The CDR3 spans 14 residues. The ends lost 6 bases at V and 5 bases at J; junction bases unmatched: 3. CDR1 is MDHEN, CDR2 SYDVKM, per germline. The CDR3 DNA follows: TGTGCCAGCAGCCGGGGACAGGGGAATGAAAAACTGTTTTTT. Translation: CASSRGQGNEKLFF.